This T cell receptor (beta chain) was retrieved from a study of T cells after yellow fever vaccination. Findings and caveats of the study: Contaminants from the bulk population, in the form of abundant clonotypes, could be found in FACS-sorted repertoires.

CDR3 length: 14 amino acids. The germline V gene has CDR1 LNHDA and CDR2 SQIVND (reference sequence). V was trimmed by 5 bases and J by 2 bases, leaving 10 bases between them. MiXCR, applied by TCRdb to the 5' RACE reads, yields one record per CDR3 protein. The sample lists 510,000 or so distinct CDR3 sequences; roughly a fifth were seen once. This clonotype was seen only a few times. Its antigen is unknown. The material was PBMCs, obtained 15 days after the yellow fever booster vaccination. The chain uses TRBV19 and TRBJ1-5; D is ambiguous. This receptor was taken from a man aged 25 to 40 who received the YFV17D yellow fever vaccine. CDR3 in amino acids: CASSPMSGNQPQHF. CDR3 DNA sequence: TGTGCCAGTAGTCCTATGAGTGGCAATCAGCCCCAGCATTTT. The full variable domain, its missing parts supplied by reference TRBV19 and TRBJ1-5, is DGGITQSPKYLFRKEGQNVTLSCEQNLNHDAMYWYRQDPGQGLRLIYYSQIVNDFQKGDIAEGYSVSREKKESFPLTVTSAQKNPTAFYLCASSPMSGNQPQHFGDGTRLSIL.